The rows below give T cell receptor beta chains drawn from one sample of a study of blood T cell repertoires in COVID-19. The data were produced by immunoSEQ multiplex PCR, yet TCRdb's version contains in-frame clones alone and is incomplete. The sample lists 120,000 or so clones; around 83% were seen once. What was sequenced was peripheral blood. Every receptor here comes from a woman aged 45 to 65 with acute or convalescent COVID-19. CDR3s include the opening cysteine and the closing phenylalanine or tryptophan. D genes are given only for firm matches. Clone size is stated in some rows and not others, as once, few, many or a class when expanded.

J gene | D gene | clone size | V gene | CDR3 DNA | CDR3 protein
TRBJ1-5 | TRBD1 | . | TRBV3-1/TRBV3-2 | TGTGCCAGCAGCCCAGACAGGGCCAATCAGCCCCAGCATTTT | CASSPDRANQPQHF
TRBJ2-7 | . | . | TRBV2 | TGTGCCAGCAGTGAAATGGCCAGGACACCTGGCGAGCAGTACTTC | CASSEMARTPGEQYF
TRBJ1-2 | . | . | TRBV12-3/TRBV12-4 | TGTGCCAGCAGTCCCCCTAGGGGCTATGGCTACACCTTC | CASSPPRGYGYTF
TRBJ2-3 | . | . | TRBV29-1 | TGCAGCGCCCGACAGGGGACTAACACAGATACGCAGTATTTT | CSARQGTNTDTQYF
TRBJ2-5 | . | . | TRBV6-4 | TGTGCCAGCAGTGACCCCATGCAAGAGACCCAGTACTTC | CASSDPMQETQYF
TRBJ2-7 | TRBD2 | . | TRBV5-1 | TGCGCCAGCAGCTTGACCCTGGGGGGGGAAGCGGTAACCTACGAGCAGTACTTC | CASSLTLGGEAVTYEQYF
TRBJ2-4 | . | . | TRBV13 | TGTGCCAGCAGCATAGGGGAGGAAAACATTCAGTACTTC | CASSIGEENIQYF
TRBJ2-5 | . | . | TRBV7-2 | TGTGCCAGCAGCTTAGTTTTCAGGGGTGGAGAGACCCAGTACTTC | CASSLVFRGGETQYF
TRBJ1-4 | TRBD1 | . | TRBV19 | TGTGCCTGCAACCGCGAGAGGGGGCTAAATGAAAAACTGTTTTTT | CACNRERGLNEKLFF
TRBJ2-1 | TRBD2 | . | TRBV15 | TGTGCCACCAGCAGATTAGCGGGGGCCTACAATGAGCAGTTCTTC | CATSRLAGAYNEQFF
TRBJ1-2 | TRBD1 | . | TRBV6-5 | TGTGCCAGCAAATTCGGACAGGAGGGTGGCTACACCTTC | CASKFGQEGGYTF
TRBJ2-2 | . | once | TRBV7-7 | TGTGCCAGCAGCTTAGAAGGGGGGGGCCCCGGGGAGCTGTTTTTT | CASSLEGGGPGELFF
TRBJ1-5 | TRBD1 | medium-sized | TRBV5-6 | TGTGCCAGCAGCCGCACCGACAGGGGGGAGTTTCAGCCCCAGCATTTT | CASSRTDRGEFQPQHF
TRBJ2-7 | . | . | TRBV30 | TGTGCCTGGAGTGTACGTGACAGCGCCTACGAGCAGTACTTC | CAWSVRDSAYEQYF
TRBJ2-7 | TRBD2 | . | TRBV5-1 | TGCGCCAGCAGCTTGCTGAGTAGCGGGGGGACTTTCAGCTCCTACGAGCAGTACTTC | CASSLLSSGGTFSSYEQYF
TRBJ2-7 | . | . | TRBV10-3 | TGTGCCATCAGTGCCAGGGCTAGCTCCTACGAGCAGTACTTC | CAISARASSYEQYF
TRBJ1-3 | TRBD1 | . | TRBV5-6 | TGTGCCAGCAGCTTGAGGACAGGGGTGGGAAACACCATATATTTT | CASSLRTGVGNTIYF
TRBJ2-1 | TRBD1 | . | TRBV5-1 | TGCGCCAGCAGCTTGGCCCGGGACAGGGGTCTAGGGTCCTACAATGAGCAGTTCTTC | CASSLARDRGLGSYNEQFF
TRBJ1-2 | . | . | TRBV29-1 | TGCAGCGTTGAAATTGGCAGGGCTAACTATGGCTACACCTTC | CSVEIGRANYGYTF
TRBJ1-2 | TRBD1 | . | TRBV24-1 | TGTGCCACCAGTGAAGCCGGGACAGGGAACTATGGCTACACCTTC | CATSEAGTGNYGYTF
TRBJ1-1 | . | . | TRBV10-3 | TGTGCCATCGGGTCGGGGGAAGAAGCTTTCTTT | CAIGSGEEAFF
TRBJ1-6 | . | . | TRBV12-3/TRBV12-4 | TGTGCCAGCAGGGACAGTAATTCACCCCTCCACTTT | CASRDSNSPLHF
TRBJ1-3 | TRBD1 | . | TRBV29-1 | TGCAGCGTTGACGAGGGGCGACAGGGACTCGGAAACACCATATATTTT | CSVDEGRQGLGNTIYF
TRBJ2-1 | TRBD2 | . | TRBV6-5 | TGTGCCAGCAGTTGGGTCCTAGCGGGGGCCCACAATGAGCAGTTCTTC | CASSWVLAGAHNEQFF
TRBJ1-1 | TRBD1 | . | TRBV11-2 | TGTGCCAGCAGCTTAGAGAGGGGGCTGGATGCTTTCTTT | CASSLERGLDAFF
TRBJ2-2 | . | . | TRBV12-5 | TGTGCTAGTGGCAGTTCCCCAGACGCCAGCGGCGCCGGGGAGCTGTTTTTT | CASGSSPDASGAGELFF
TRBJ1-1 | . | . | TRBV30 | TGTGCCTGGAGTAAGCAGGGTTGGACTGAAGCTTTCTTT | CAWSKQGWTEAFF
TRBJ1-2 | TRBD1 | . | TRBV4-1 | TGCGCCAGCAGCCAAGTGTCGGAGGGGGCGCGTCTTTCAGGCTACACCTTC | CASSQVSEGARLSGYTF
TRBJ1-5 | . | . | TRBV3-1/TRBV3-2 | TGTGCCAGCAGCCAAACCTCAGGGCTCAATCAGCCCCAGCATTTT | CASSQTSGLNQPQHF
TRBJ1-2 | TRBD1 | . | TRBV10-3 | TGTGCCATCACTTCGACAGGGTTCGACTATGGCTACACCTTC | CAITSTGFDYGYTF
TRBJ1-4 | TRBD1 | . | TRBV6-5 | TGTGCCAGCAGCTTACGCGGACAGGGGAATGAAAAACTGTTTTTT | CASSLRGQGNEKLFF
TRBJ1-2 | TRBD1 | . | TRBV6-6 | TGTGCACACAGTCAGGGGGTGCGAAACTATGGCTACACCTTC | CAHSQGVRNYGYTF
TRBJ1-1 | . | . | TRBV29-1 | TGCAGCGTTGAAGCGCAGGGAGGCACTGAAGCTTTCTTT | CSVEAQGGTEAFF
TRBJ2-1 | TRBD2 | . | TRBV7-9 | TGTGCCAGCAGCTTAGGGTGGGCGGGGGGCTACAATGAGCAGTTCTTC | CASSLGWAGGYNEQFF
TRBJ2-6 | . | . | TRBV2 | TGTGCCAGCAGTAGGGGTGGGGTTGGGGCCAACGTCCTGACTTTC | CASSRGGVGANVLTF
TRBJ1-4 | TRBD1 | . | TRBV6-5 | TGTGCCAGCAGTTATTCCAGGACAGGGATAAATGAAAAACTGTTTTTT | CASSYSRTGINEKLFF
TRBJ2-7 | TRBD1 | . | TRBV19 | TGTGCCAGTAGTATTGGACAGGGGGCCTACGAGCAGTACTTC | CASSIGQGAYEQYF
TRBJ2-7 | TRBD1 | . | TRBV19 | TGTGCCAGTAAGGTGACAGGGAGCTCCTACGAGCAGTACTTC | CASKVTGSSYEQYF
TRBJ1-5 | TRBD1 | few | TRBV6-5 | TGTGCCAGCACCCTGCGGCATACAGGGGATCAGCCCCAGCATTTT | CASTLRHTGDQPQHF
TRBJ1-2 | TRBD1 | few | TRBV6-6 | TGTGCCAGCAGTCCCGGACAGGGAAACTATGGCTACACCTTC | CASSPGQGNYGYTF
TRBJ2-6 | . | . | TRBV5-1 | TGCGCCAGCAGCTTGGGAAGTTCGGGGGTCGGGGCCAACGTCCTGACTTTC | CASSLGSSGVGANVLTF
TRBJ1-2 | TRBD1 | . | TRBV7-9 | TGTGCCAGCAGCTTGGGACAGGGGAAGGACGGCTACACCTTC | CASSLGQGKDGYTF
TRBJ1-4 | . | once | TRBV4-1 | TGCGCCAGCAGCCAAGAGTGGGGACATTCTGTATCTAATGAAAAACTGTTTTTT | CASSQEWGHSVSNEKLFF
TRBJ1-4 | . | . | TRBV6-1 | TGTGCCAGCAGTGAGGCGGGGGCTAATGAAAAACTGTTTTTT | CASSEAGANEKLFF
TRBJ1-4 | TRBD1 | . | TRBV6-5 | TGTGCCAGCAGTAAGGACAGGGTAGTCAATGAAAAACTGTTTTTT | CASSKDRVVNEKLFF
TRBJ1-3 | . | . | TRBV4-1 | TGCGCCAGCAGCCAAGTATCTCGCTCTGGAAACACCATATATTTT | CASSQVSRSGNTIYF
TRBJ2-1 | . | . | TRBV25-1 | TGTGCCAGCAGTGAATATAGTAAATACTACAATGAGCAGTTCTTC | CASSEYSKYYNEQFF